These 16 T cell receptor beta chains were all obtained from the same sample, sequenced in a study of T cell responses to AZD1222 COVID-19 vaccine. The assay was immunoSEQ multiplex PCR, and TCRdb's table has in-frame clones only and misses some. Of under 200,000 clones listed, approximately 94% are singletons. Sequencing used peripheral blood, obtained on day 0 of AZD1222 vaccination. These receptors were obtained from an adult in good health.

The rearrangement links TRBV28 to TRBJ1-5; 7 nucleotides match TRBD1. Trimming at V came to 4 bases and at J to 1 base, leaving 7 bases not matched to a gene. The CDR3 loop spans 16 amino acids. The V gene's germline CDR1 is MDHEN and CDR2 SYDVKM. As DNA, the CDR3 is TGTGCCAGCAGTTCGCTCAACAGGGGCAGCAATCAGCCCCAGCATTTT. Translating gives CASSSLNRGSNQPQHF.

The chain uses TRBV9 and TRBJ1-3; D call uncertain. Germline CDR1 is SGDLS and CDR2 is YYNGEE. The length of the CDR3 is 15 residues. The V gene lost 1 base and the J gene lost 0 bases, with 8 bases spanning the gap. The CDR3 DNA reads TGTGCCAGCAGCGTACAGGCTGGCTCTGGAAACACCATATATTTT. This sequence encodes CASSVQAGSGNTIYF.

V gene TRBV7-2 combines with J gene TRBJ1-1, with unresolved D. Per germline, CDR1 SGHTA and CDR2 FQGNSA. V was trimmed by 2 bases and J by 3 bases, leaving 1 base between them. The CDR3 runs to 11 residues. CDR3 residues: CASSLHTEAFF. The CDR3, as DNA: TGTGCCAGCAGCTTACACACTGAAGCTTTCTTT. The variable domain in full, with the rest retrieved from reference TRBV7-2 and TRBJ1-1, is GAGVSQSPSNKVTEKGKDVELRCDPISGHTALYWYRQSLGQGLEFLIYFQGNSAPDKSGLPSDRFSAERTGGSVSTLTIQRTQQEDSAVYLCASSLHTEAFFGQGTRLTVV.

This rearrangement joins TRBV6-1 to TRBJ1-6; D ambiguous. CDR1 and CDR2 (germline): MNHNS, SASEGT. The CDR3 length is 14 residues. V lost 3 bases to trimming and J lost 10 bases, with 13 bases between them. DNA for the CDR3: TGTGCCAGCAGTGACCCTGGCTTTGGGTCACCCCTCCACTTT. Translation gives CASSDPGFGSPLHF.

The chain joins TRBV28 to TRBJ2-1; 11 nucleotides match TRBD2. The V segment lost 4 bases and the J segment 9 bases; nucleotides outside the gene matches: 14. The CDR3 spans 17 residues. The germline gives CDR1 MDHEN, CDR2 SYDVKM. CDR3: CASSSRLAGGRFPEQFF. CDR3 sequence (DNA): TGTGCCAGCAGTTCACGGCTAGCGGGAGGAAGGTTCCCTGAGCAGTTCTTC.

The chain links TRBV6-5 to TRBJ2-2; 9 bases line up with TRBD2. The CDR3 consists of 15 residues. The V segment lost 6 bases and the J segment 4 bases; nucleotides outside the gene matches: 6. Germline V gene sequence: CDR1 MNHEY, CDR2 SVGAGI. Here the CDR3 reads CASSPGSGSTGELFF. In DNA, the CDR3 is TGTGCCAGCAGCCCCGGTAGCGGGAGCACCGGGGAGCTGTTTTTT.

The V gene is TRBV18, the J gene TRBJ1-6; D remains ambiguous. This CDR3 has 13 amino acids. V was clipped by 10 bases and J by 2 bases, with 9 bases between them. CDR1 is KGHSH and CDR2 is LQKENI in the germline V gene. CDR3 amino acids: CATTRAYNSPLHF. The DNA of the CDR3 is TGTGCCACCACAAGGGCCTATAATTCACCCCTCCACTTT.

The CDR3 protein is CASRPTGYSNQPQHF. The DNA of the CDR3 is TGTGCCAGCAGACCCACAGGTTATAGCAATCAGCCCCAGCATTTT. The chain combines TRBV28 with TRBJ1-5; D is perhaps TRBD1 (5 bases). The V and J ends lost 6 bases and 0 bases respectively, with 12 bases between them. There are 15 residues in the CDR3. Germline V lookup: CDR1 MDHEN, CDR2 SYDVKM. The full variable domain, with the rest looked up from reference TRBV28 and TRBJ1-5, is DVKVTQSSRYLVKRTGEKVFLECVQDMDHENMFWYRQDPGLGLRLIYFSYDVKMKEKGDIPEGYSVSREKKERFSLILESASTNQTSMYLCASRPTGYSNQPQHFGDGTRLSIL.

The rearrangement joins TRBV7-9 to TRBJ2-1; no clear D. V was pared by 5 bases and J by 7 bases, with 9 bases between. The CDR3 consists of 12 residues. Germline CDR1 is SEHNR and CDR2 is FQNEAQ (reference sequence). The CDR3: CASSAPWNEQFF. The DNA of the CDR3 is TGTGCCAGCAGCGCCCCCTGGAATGAGCAGTTCTTC. The whole variable domain, remainder taken from reference TRBV7-9 and TRBJ2-1, is DTGVSQNPRHKITKRGQNVTFRCDPISEHNRLYWYRQTLGQGPEFLTYFQNEAQLEKSRLLSDRFSAERPKGSFSTLEIQRTEQGDSAMYLCASSAPWNEQFFGPGTRLTVL.

The CDR3 DNA reads TGTGCCAGCAGCTCCCCAGAGGGCATTAATTCACCCCTCCACTTT. Translating it yields CASSSPEGINSPLHF. The rearrangement links TRBV7-2 to TRBJ1-6, with D unresolved. The V gene's germline CDR1 is SGHTA and CDR2 FQGNSA. V was shortened by 4 bases and J by 6 bases, with 13 bases between the two germline ends. This CDR3 spans 15 amino acids.

This CDR3 reads CASSGAGGVDTQYF. The CDR3 coding sequence is TGTGCCAGCAGTGGAGCGGGAGGGGTAGATACGCAGTATTTT. The rearrangement joins TRBV2 to TRBJ2-3; 10 positions match TRBD2. V shed 4 bases, J shed 5 bases, and the junction held 3 bases outside the gene matches. The CDR3 has 14 residues. Germline CDR1 reads SNHLY; CDR2 reads FYNNEI.

V gene TRBV5-1 combines with J gene TRBJ1-1; 9 bases are a match to TRBD1. The germline CDR1 and CDR2 sequences are SGHRS and YFSETQ. CDR3 size: 16 residues. The V segment lost 0 bases and the J segment 6 bases; nucleotides outside the gene matches: 9. CDR3 sequence: CASSLGPGQGMAEAFF. In DNA form, the CDR3 reads TGCGCCAGCAGCTTGGGCCCGGGACAGGGAATGGCTGAAGCTTTCTTT.

The chain has TRBV6-5 and TRBJ1-1; D is undetermined. The V end lost 7 bases, the J end lost 7 bases, and 7 bases lay between the germline ends. The CDR3 is 10 residues long. Germline V gives CDR1 MNHEY, CDR2 SVGAGI. For the CDR3, the DNA is TGTGCCAGCATGGATGTTGAAGCTTTCTTT. It yields the protein CASMDVEAFF.

This chain joins TRBV2 and TRBJ2-1; D possibly corresponds to TRBD2 (5 bases). V lost 8 bases and J lost 7, with 15 bases in between. CDR3 length: 13 residues. Germline V lookup: CDR1 SNHLY, CDR2 FYNNEI. The CDR3 sequence is CASRRDPGNEQFF. DNA of the CDR3: TGTGCCAGCCGACGGGATCCGGGGAATGAGCAGTTCTTC.

The V call is TRBV5-6, the J call TRBJ2-3; a possible D gene is TRBD2 (5 bases). CDR3 size: 12 residues. Trimming shortened V by 5 bases and J by 1 base, and 5 bases separated the two germline ends. Per germline, CDR1 SGHDT and CDR2 YYEEEE. CDR3 DNA sequence: TGTGCCAGCAGGCGGGGCACAGATACGCAGTATTTT. Protein sequence: CASRRGTDTQYF.

The chain carries TRBV4-1 and TRBJ1-5; D gene unclear. With 0 bases removed from V and 3 bases from J, the gap between germline ends came to 12 bases. There are 16 residues in the CDR3. Germline loops: CDR1 MGHRA, CDR2 YSYEKL. The CDR3 sequence is CASSQDASTYNQPQHF. Here the CDR3 DNA reads TGCGCCAGCAGCCAAGATGCTTCTACCTACAATCAGCCCCAGCATTTT.